Below are 27 T cell receptor beta chains sequenced from a single sample in a study of T-cell memory formation after mild COVID-19. MiXCR was run by TCRdb on the 5' RACE reads, yielding one entry per CDR3 protein. The top ten hold about 12% of the sample, which has roughly 600,000 distinct CDR3 sequences, roughly 18% seen once. Sequenced material: PBMCs or a T cell subset sorted from them (not recorded which). The receptors were sampled from an adult woman who had mild COVID-19 (a few samples of this study predate the infection). Cell type and time point are not known.

V and J are TRBV3-1 and TRBJ2-5; TRBD2 aligns across 7 bases. The CDR3 length is 15 residues. Germline loops: CDR1 LGHDT, CDR2 YNNKEL (reference sequence). Trimming removed 6 bases from V and 5 bases from J; junction bases left unmatched: 12. CDR3 region: CASSYFGTMLETQYF. The DNA of the CDR3 is TGTGCCAGCAGTTATTTCGGGACTATGTTGGAGACCCAGTACTTC.

A note on this clonotype: Germline is not matched at one junction end, which may reflect a read error. The CDR3 DNA is TGTGCTAGCAGCTTACACGAGAGGGCTGAAGCTTTCTTT. Its translation: CASSLHERAEAFF. V usage is TRBV7-7 and J usage is TRBJ1-1; D uncertain. Per the germline V gene, CDR1 is SSHAT and CDR2 is FNYEAQ (reference sequence). The CDR3 is 13 amino acids.

This clonotype occurred once. The V and J genes are TRBV19 and TRBJ2-7; D is possibly TRBD1 (7 bases). The CDR3 covers 14 residues. Trimming took 8 bases from V and 1 from J, leaving 15 bases between them. Germline CDR1 and CDR2: LNHDA and SQIVND (reference sequence). The CDR3 DNA follows: TGTGCCAGTGCGACAGGGACTCAATCCTACGAGCAGTACTTC. This sequence encodes CASATGTQSYEQYF.

This chain uses TRBV2 with TRBJ1-1, with 11 bases lining up with TRBD1. The V segment lost 5 bases and the J segment 4 bases; nucleotides outside the gene matches: 6. This CDR3 contains 15 residues. Germline-derived CDR1 and CDR2 are SNHLY and FYNNEI. In DNA, the CDR3 is TGTGCCAGCAGTAAGGCCGGGACAGGGGGCACTGAAGCTTTCTTT. Residues: CASSKAGTGGTEAFF.

In its sample, this clonotype was seen a few times. The chain recombines TRBV27 with TRBJ2-4; D possibly corresponds to TRBD1 (8 bases). Germline V gene data show CDR1 as MNHEY and CDR2 as SMNVEV (reference sequence). This CDR3 region has 23 residues. CDR3 nucleotides: TGTGCGAGCGCCATGGGGGGGGTACCAGAGGGACAGGAGCTACTGATAGCCAAAAACATTCAGTACTTC. It is translated as CASAMGGVPEGQELLIAKNIQYF.

This clonotype appeared a few times. The chain has TRBV12-3 or TRBV12-4 and TRBJ2-1; D is perhaps TRBD2 (5 bases). This CDR3 region has 13 residues. Trimming removed 6 bases from V and 3 bases from J, with 9 bases in between. Here the CDR3 reads CASRSGGYNEQFF. As DNA, the CDR3 is TGTGCCAGCAGGAGCGGCGGCTACAATGAGCAGTTCTTC.

This clonotype was recorded once. The genes are TRBV9 and TRBJ1-2; D gene ambiguous. Trimming removed 2 bases at V and 4 bases at J, with 15 bases between. The CDR3 has 15 residues. Germline V CDR1 and CDR2: SGDLS, YYNGEE. This CDR3 is CASSVSRTDGYGYTF. CDR3 sequence (DNA): TGTGCCAGCAGCGTGTCCCGGACGGATGGCTATGGCTACACCTTC.

This clonotype was seen a handful of times. The chain recombines TRBV7-8 with TRBJ1-1; no clear D gene. The CDR3 is made up of 13 amino acids. V lost 11 bases and J lost 1, with 14 bases in between. The V gene's germline CDR1 is SGHVS and CDR2 FQNEAQ. The CDR3 nucleotides are TGTGCCGGAACGGGAGGGCCGAACACTGAAGCTTTCTTT. Its protein is CAGTGGPNTEAFF.

This chain joins TRBV20-1 and TRBJ2-4; TRBD1 matches 8 bases. The V gene end was trimmed by 3 bases and the J gene end by 8 bases; junction bases not matched to a gene: 3. This CDR3 has 12 residues. Germline CDR1 and CDR2: DFQATT and SNEGSKA (reference sequence). Here the CDR3 reads CSASGQGHIQYF. As DNA, the CDR3 is TGCAGTGCTAGCGGACAGGGACACATTCAGTACTTC.

This clonotype was counted between two and nine times. As DNA, the CDR3 is TGTGCCAGCAGTTTTGGCAGTTTATATGGCTACACCTTC. Amino acid sequence: CASSFGSLYGYTF. The V and J genes are TRBV12-3 or TRBV12-4 and TRBJ1-2; D call uncertain. This CDR3 contains 13 residues. V lost 3 bases to trimming and J lost 5 bases, with 10 bases between them.

A few counts support this clonotype. The V gene is TRBV7-9, the J gene TRBJ2-1; a weak D match, TRBD2 (5 bases). Per the germline V gene, CDR1 is SEHNR and CDR2 is FQNEAQ (reference sequence). Trimming pared 6 bases from V and 7 bases from J, leaving 16 bases between. CDR3 length: 14 residues. The CDR3, as DNA: TGTGCCAGCAGTCAAGTACTAGGGATGAATGAGCAGTTCTTC. Residues: CASSQVLGMNEQFF.

This chain uses TRBV24-1 with TRBJ2-1; TRBD2 matches at 8 bases. CDR1 and CDR2 (germline): KGHDR, SFDVKD. The CDR3 has 15 amino acids. The trim removed 4 bases at V and 8 bases at J, leaving 9 bases unmatched. The CDR3 DNA sequence: TGTGCCACCAGTGACCCGGGACTAGGAACATATGAGCAGTTCTTC. This encodes CATSDPGLGTYEQFF.

This clonotype was seen only a few times. The chain has TRBV6-5 and TRBJ1-4; TRBD1 matches 8 bases. Germline loops: CDR1 MNHEY, CDR2 SVGAGI. The length of the CDR3 is 15 residues. Germline trimming cut 6 bases from V and 5 bases from J; bases unmatched to any gene: 8. CDR3 sequence reads: CASRFLTGVNEKLFF. The CDR3 DNA reads TGTGCCAGCAGATTCCTGACAGGGGTCAATGAAAAACTGTTTTTT.

The chain joins TRBV6-2 or TRBV6-3 to TRBJ2-7; possibly TRBD1 for D (5 bases). Germline V gives CDR1 MNHEY, CDR2 SVGEGT. The CDR3 length is 12 residues. V gave up 4 bases and J gave up 7 bases, with 11 bases separating them. In DNA, the CDR3 is TGTGCCAGCAGTTGGACATACAGGGAGCAGTACTTC. This encodes CASSWTYREQYF.

In its sample, this clonotype was seen a few times. V is TRBV19 and J is TRBJ2-1; a possible D gene is TRBD2 (5 bases). CDR3 length equals 14 residues. The V and J ends lost 7 bases and 4 bases respectively, with 14 bases between them. Germline values: CDR1 LNHDA, CDR2 SQIVND (reference sequence). Here the CDR3 DNA reads TGTGCCAGTAACCCACTTGGGAGATACAATGAGCAGTTCTTC. This sequence encodes CASNPLGRYNEQFF. Looking up the rest from reference TRBV19 and TRBJ2-1 gives the full variable domain: DGGITQSPKYLFRKEGQNVTLSCEQNLNHDAMYWYRQDPGQGLRLIYYSQIVNDFQKGDIAEGYSVSREKKESFPLTVTSAQKNPTAFYLCASNPLGRYNEQFFGPGTRLTVL.

This clonotype was counted between two and nine times. This chain links TRBV18 with TRBJ2-1, with unresolved D. Germline V gene lookup returns CDR1 KGHSH and CDR2 LQKENI. The V end was cut by 1 base, the J end by 2 bases, with 12 bases between. CDR3 size: 16 residues. The CDR3 sequence is CASSPRKGIAYNEQFF. CDR3 coding DNA: TGTGCCAGCTCACCACGGAAAGGGATCGCCTACAATGAGCAGTTCTTC.

The chain employs TRBV4-1 and TRBJ2-1; the D gene is possibly TRBD1 (6 bases). Germline assignment: CDR1 MGHRA and CDR2 YSYEKL. V was cut by 0 bases and J by 4 bases, with 10 bases left in between. This CDR3 has 15 residues. CDR3 sequence: CASSQDRTDYNEQFF. The CDR3 DNA reads as TGCGCCAGCAGCCAAGACCGGACAGATTACAATGAGCAGTTCTTC.

This chain's CDR3 is CSATGPNIQYF. CDR3 nucleotide sequence: TGCAGCGCAACAGGTCCAAACATTCAGTACTTC. This sequence joins TRBV29-1 and TRBJ2-4; D is possibly TRBD1 (5 bases). Germline V gene data show CDR1 as SQVTM and CDR2 as ANQGSEA. The CDR3 spans 11 residues. The ends were cut back, 7 bases at V and 6 bases at J, with 10 bases in the middle.

This chain joins TRBV4-2 and TRBJ2-5, with TRBD1 matching over 11 bases. Germline CDR1 LGHNA, CDR2 YNFKEQ. This CDR3 spans 16 amino acids. V gave up 1 base and J gave up 1 base; unmatched junction bases: 2. The CDR3 sequence: CASSQAGTGGQETQYF. The DNA of the CDR3 is TGTGCCAGCAGCCAAGCCGGGACAGGGGGCCAAGAGACCCAGTACTTC.

The chain carries TRBV7-9 and TRBJ1-1, with D maybe TRBD1 (5 bases). CDR1 is SEHNR and CDR2 is FQNEAQ in the germline V gene (reference sequence). Trimming cost V 7 bases and J 5 bases, with 14 bases left between them. CDR3 length equals 13 residues. CDR3 loop: CASNDQGSTEAFF. DNA for the CDR3: TGTGCCAGCAACGATCAGGGCAGTACTGAAGCTTTCTTT.

The chain carries TRBV13 and TRBJ2-7; D may correspond to TRBD1 or TRBD2 (5 bases each). CDR1 PRHDT and CDR2 FYEKMQ come from the germline V gene (reference sequence). V lost 5 bases and J lost 2, with 16 bases in between. The CDR3 has 15 residues. DNA for the CDR3: TGTGCCAGCAGCCCTCACCGGGACGGTCCCTACGAGCAGTACTTC. It codes for CASSPHRDGPYEQYF. The complete variable domain, with remaining parts taken from reference TRBV13 and TRBJ2-7, reads AAGVIQSPRHLIKEKRETATLKCYPIPRHDTVYWYQQGPGQDPQFLISFYEKMQSDKGSIPDRFSAQQFSDYHSELNMSSLELGDSALYFCASSPHRDGPYEQYFGPGTRLTVT.

The chain joins TRBV5-4 to TRBJ2-3; 11 bases are a match to TRBD2. Germline lookup yields CDR1 SGHNT and CDR2 YYREEE (reference sequence). The V gene end was trimmed by 1 base and the J gene end by 1 base; junction bases not matched to a gene: 5. The CDR3 extends over 17 amino acids. CDR3 bases: TGTGCCAGCAGCTTGTTACTAGCGGGGGACGGCACAGATACGCAGTATTTT. Amino acid sequence: CASSLLLAGDGTDTQYF. Drawing the rest from reference TRBV5-4 and TRBJ2-3, the complete variable domain is ETGVTQSPTHLIKTRGQQVTLRCSSQSGHNTVSWYQQALGQGPQFIFQYYREEENGRGNFPPRFSGLQFPNYSSELNVNALELDDSALYLCASSLLLAGDGTDTQYFGPGTRLTVL.

The chain uses TRBV3-1 and TRBJ1-5; D remains unclear. The CDR3 is 11 amino acids. CDR1 and CDR2 from the germline V gene are LGHDT and YNNKEL (reference sequence). Between the trimmed V and J ends, which lost 8 bases and 4 bases, there was a span of 6 bases. The CDR3 coding sequence is TGTGCCAGCGGAAATAATCAGCCCCAGCATTTT. It codes for CASGNNQPQHF.

The chain joins TRBV7-6 to TRBJ1-1, with 9 bases that match TRBD1. J gave up 0 bases and V 8 bases, and 13 bases lay outside the gene matches. CDR3 length: 17 residues. Looked up from germline, CDR1 is SGHVS and CDR2 is FNYEAQ. The CDR3 is CASAPWSGTGMNTEAFF. CDR3 DNA: TGTGCCAGCGCCCCTTGGTCCGGGACAGGGATGAACACTGAAGCTTTCTTT.

The DNA of the CDR3 is TGTGCCAGCAGAGATAAGCCGCGAGCGGGAGTCGGGTTATACAATGAGCAGTTCTTC. This sequence encodes CASRDKPRAGVGLYNEQFF. V and J are TRBV7-6 and TRBJ2-1, with 8 bases lining up with TRBD2. The CDR3 is 19 residues long. Trimming at V came to 6 bases and at J to 4 bases, leaving 20 bases not matched to a gene. Germline CDR1 and CDR2: SGHVS and FNYEAQ.

This chain joins TRBV13 and TRBJ2-5; 8 positions match TRBD1. The junction had 8 bases not matched to a gene; V was cut back by 5 bases and J by 6 bases. Germline V gene sequence: CDR1 PRHDT, CDR2 FYEKMQ (reference sequence). CDR3 size: 14 residues. CDR3 in DNA: TGTGCCAGCAGCGCCGGGACAGGCGAGAAGACCCAGTACTTC. Its translation: CASSAGTGEKTQYF.

This chain uses TRBV9 with TRBJ1-6; D possibly corresponds to TRBD1 (5 bases). The V end lost 4 bases, the J end lost 5 bases, and 16 bases lay between the germline ends. The CDR3 is made up of 16 amino acids. Germline-derived CDR1 and CDR2 are SGDLS and YYNGEE. CDR3 loop: CASSLGDRADNSPLHF. The CDR3 nucleotides read TGTGCCAGCAGCTTAGGGGACCGGGCTGATAATTCACCCCTCCACTTT.